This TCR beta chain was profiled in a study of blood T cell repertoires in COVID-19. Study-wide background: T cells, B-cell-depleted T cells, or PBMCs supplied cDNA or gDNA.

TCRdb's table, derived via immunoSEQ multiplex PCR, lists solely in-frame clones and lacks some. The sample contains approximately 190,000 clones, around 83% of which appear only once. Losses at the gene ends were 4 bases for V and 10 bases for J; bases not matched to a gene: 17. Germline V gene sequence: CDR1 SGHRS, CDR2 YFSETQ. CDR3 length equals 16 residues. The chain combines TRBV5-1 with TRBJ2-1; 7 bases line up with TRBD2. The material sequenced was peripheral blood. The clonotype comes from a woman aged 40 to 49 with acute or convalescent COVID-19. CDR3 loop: CASSTQGGAGRGEQFF. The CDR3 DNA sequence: TGCGCCAGCAGCACTCAGGGAGGAGCGGGAAGGGGAGAGCAGTTCTTC.